This section outlines one T cell receptor beta chain sequence together with its context. V gave up 8 bases and J gave up 3 bases, with 13 bases separating them. Germline CDR1 reads SNHLY; CDR2 reads FYNNEI. The CDR3 covers 14 residues. Per the study methods: Amplification of reference gene primers was used by the study to estimate nucleated cell counts. Repertoires were generated with immunoSEQ multiplex PCR, while TCRdb's copy carries only in-frame clones and drops some. V and J calls and clone size are given by that table; D and trimming were obtained from the DNA. The table records 250,000 to 350,000 clones, approximately 85% of them present only once. These data are taken from a study of blood T cell repertoires in COVID-19. Study summary: The United States, Italy and Spain were the sources of the acute and convalescent COVID-19 samples.

The chain joins TRBV2 to TRBJ2-2; weak D call: TRBD2 (5 bases). The sample was peripheral blood. The sequence came from a woman aged 45-65 years with acute or convalescent COVID-19. The CDR3 sequence is CASLLGLYTGELFF. The CDR3 DNA reads as TGTGCCAGCCTACTCGGACTTTACACCGGGGAGCTGTTTTTT.